These T cell receptor beta chains were read from a single sample in a study of cytomegalovirus exposure and HLA in healthy donors. Only in-frame clones appear in the TCRdb table, and some are missing; sequencing was by immunoSEQ multiplex PCR. The table includes around 160,000 clones, 84% detected once. Sequencing input: PBMCs. Every receptor here comes from a man aged 25-40 years in good health and CMV-seropositive. Each CDR3 is given with its conserved first and last residue. D genes are given only for firm matches.

length	V	J	D	CDR3
13	TRBV5-1	TRBJ2-5	NA	CASSLRGQETQYF
14	TRBV29-1	TRBJ1-1	NA	CSVEDRRRNTEAFF
13	TRBV7-2	TRBJ2-7	NA	CASSFDRSYEQYF
14	TRBV28	TRBJ2-1	NA	CASSFFSSYNEQFF
14	TRBV6-5	TRBJ2-1	TRBD2	CASSEGLAGYLKFF
17	TRBV4-2	TRBJ2-5	TRBD2	CASSQGISGSHQETQYF
13	TRBV27	TRBJ1-2	NA	CASLLPGSPGYTF
15	TRBV7-2	TRBJ1-2	NA	CASSEGPGAGYGYTF
14	TRBV5-1	TRBJ2-3	TRBD1	CATGQGFSTDTQYF
16	TRBV18	TRBJ2-3	TRBD1	CASSPGPGTGSATQYF
14	TRBV28	TRBJ2-5	TRBD1	CASSDRTLQETQYF
13	TRBV2	TRBJ2-7	TRBD1	CASKGDRGIGQYF
12	TRBV29-1	TRBJ2-7	NA	CSVGRSSYEQYF
12	TRBV28	TRBJ1-2	NA	CASSSGASGYTF
14	TRBV7-2	TRBJ1-1	NA	CASSLVGGTTEAFF
13	TRBV7-6	TRBJ2-1	TRBD2	CASSLELAREQFF
14	TRBV2	TRBJ1-2	NA	CASSDQGHNYGYTF
18	TRBV28	TRBJ2-1	TRBD2	CASPQSGLAGFTYNEQFF
14	TRBV2	TRBJ2-1	TRBD1	CASSEAEGTGSEFF
16	TRBV4-1	TRBJ1-5	TRBD1	CASSQERGTDDQPQHF
15	TRBV7-8	TRBJ1-6	NA	CASSLLDGGWSPLHF
13	TRBV18	TRBJ2-5	NA	CASSREARETQYF
13	TRBV12-2	TRBJ1-4	NA	CASRLWQVEKLFF
14	TRBV2	TRBJ1-1	NA	CASSDSQMNTEAFF
13	TRBV28	TRBJ2-7	TRBD1	CASSGTGVGEQYF